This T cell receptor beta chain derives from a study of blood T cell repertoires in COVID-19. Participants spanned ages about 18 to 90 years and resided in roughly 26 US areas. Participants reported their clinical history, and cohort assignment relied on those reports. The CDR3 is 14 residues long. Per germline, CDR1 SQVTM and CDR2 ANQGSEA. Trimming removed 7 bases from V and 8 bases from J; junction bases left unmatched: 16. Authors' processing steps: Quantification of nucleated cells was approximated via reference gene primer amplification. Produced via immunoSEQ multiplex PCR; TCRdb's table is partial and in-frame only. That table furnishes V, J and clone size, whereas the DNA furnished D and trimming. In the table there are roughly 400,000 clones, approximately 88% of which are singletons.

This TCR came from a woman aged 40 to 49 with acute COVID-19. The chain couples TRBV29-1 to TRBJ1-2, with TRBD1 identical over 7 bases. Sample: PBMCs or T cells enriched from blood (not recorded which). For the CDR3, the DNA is TGCAGCGCCCGCGTAAGACAGGGTGTAGAGGGCTACACCTTC. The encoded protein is CSARVRQGVEGYTF.